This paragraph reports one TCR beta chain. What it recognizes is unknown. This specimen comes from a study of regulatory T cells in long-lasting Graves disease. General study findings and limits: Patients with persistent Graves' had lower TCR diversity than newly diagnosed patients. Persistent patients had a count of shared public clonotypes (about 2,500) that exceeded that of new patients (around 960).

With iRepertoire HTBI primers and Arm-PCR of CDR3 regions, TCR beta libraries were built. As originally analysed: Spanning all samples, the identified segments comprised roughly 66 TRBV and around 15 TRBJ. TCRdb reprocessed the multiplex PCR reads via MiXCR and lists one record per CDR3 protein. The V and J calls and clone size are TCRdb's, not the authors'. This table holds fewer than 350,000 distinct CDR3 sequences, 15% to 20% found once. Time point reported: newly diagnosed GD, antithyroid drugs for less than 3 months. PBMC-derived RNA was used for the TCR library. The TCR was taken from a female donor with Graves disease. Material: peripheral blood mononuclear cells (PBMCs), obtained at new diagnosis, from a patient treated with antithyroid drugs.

The CDR3 DNA sequence: TGTGCCAGCAGTGAAGCGGACGGACTAGCGGGCCCCCAAGAGACCCAGTACTTC. This translates into CASSEADGLAGPQETQYF. V and J are TRBV2 and TRBJ2-5; TRBD2 aligns across 11 bases. J was trimmed by 1 base and V by 0 bases; bases with no gene match: 7. This CDR3 comprises 18 residues. CDR1 and CDR2 from the germline V gene are SNHLY and FYNNEI. Full variable domain (remainder filled in from reference TRBV2 and TRBJ2-5): EPEVTQTPSHQVTQMGQEVILRCVPISNHLYFYWYRQILGQKVEFLVSFYNNEISEKSEIFDDQFSVERPDGSNFTLKIRSTKLEDSAMYFCASSEADGLAGPQETQYFGPGTRLLVL.